This T cell receptor beta chain is from a study of T cells in Graves' hyperthyroidism and ophthalmopathy. Regarding this clonotype: Antigen specificity is unknown.

TCR beta CDR3 sequences were amplified from RNA transcripts. RT-PCR in the first round (using the HTBI primer set) targeted the TCR CDR3. TCRdb passed the multiplex PCR reads through MiXCR, listing each CDR3 protein once. Among 500,000 to 650,000 distinct CDR3 sequences, approximately 17% were seen once, and the ten largest hold roughly 18%. CDR1 and CDR2 (germline): SEHNR, FQNEAQ (reference sequence). V was clipped by 11 bases and J by 1 base, with 17 bases between them. This CDR3 comprises 14 residues. Disease duration was under 3 months in the ophthalmopathy patients, who also had a Clinical Activity Score of at least 3 and a NOSPECS grade of at least 4. Uncontrolled infection, other autoimmune disease, pregnancy or lactation excluded patients. Fresh 10 ml peripheral blood yielded PBMCs. Study findings and constraints: Peripheral blood also featured most of the thyroid clonotypes expanded above 0.001.

The chain employs TRBV7-9 and TRBJ1-1; D uncertain. Sequencing was done on a sample of blood. This TCR was recovered from a woman aged 18 to 35 with Graves' ophthalmopathy. CDR3 region: CAVEAHVRNTEAFF. The CDR3 region has the DNA TGTGCCGTCGAGGCTCACGTCAGGAACACTGAAGCTTTCTTT.